This T cell receptor (beta chain) was profiled in a study of T cells in Graves' hyperthyroidism and ophthalmopathy. Findings of the study overall: Ophthalmopathy cases were set apart from stable hyperthyroidism by a 13 V-J model.

Calling Graves' hyperthyroidism stable meant ophthalmopathy did not progress within 18 months. Hyperthyroidism, newly diagnosed and lasting under 2 months, affected patients aged 18 to 65. Clinicians diagnosed patients from clinical symptoms, serum thyroxine and TRAb, thyroid ultrasound and orbital computed tomography. The CDR3 is made up of 13 amino acids. Between the trimmed V and J ends, which lost 4 bases and 0 bases, there was a span of 6 bases. Germline CDR1 is SEHNR and CDR2 is FQNEAQ (reference sequence). This clonotype has ten or more counts. Antigen specificity is unknown. Using RNA transcripts as the source, TCR beta CDR3 regions were amplified. HTBI primers were employed in a first-round RT-PCR of the TCR CDR3. TCRdb re-derived calls from the multiplex PCR reads in MiXCR, one entry per CDR3 protein. The sample lists about 720,000 distinct CDR3 sequences; approximately 16% were seen once.

Source material: blood. This chain uses TRBV7-9 with TRBJ1-1; D unclear. The receptor was derived from a man aged 18 to 29 with Graves' hyperthyroidism. The chain's CDR3 is CASSSILNTEAFF. In DNA form, the CDR3 reads TGTGCCAGCAGCTCTATTTTGAACACTGAAGCTTTCTTT.